This entry features one T cell receptor beta chain sequence. This clone occurred a few times. Its antigen remains undetermined. Per-nucleotide qualities are absent, and no much larger clonotype sits a single base away. V lost 4 bases and J lost 5 bases; the stretch between them is 27 bases long. Including cysteine and phenylalanine, the CDR3 has 18 amino acids. Only CDR3 DNA is held: 54 bases, read in frame from base 1. CDR1 and CDR2, looked up from the germline V gene, are SGHTS and YDEGEE. The cohort comprised 666 healthy bone marrow donors. At the time of sampling, all cohort members were nominally healthy, though unrecorded immune exposures were likely present. The donor was CMV seronegative and belonged to the group of 380 or so seronegative cohort members. Each donor provided a peripheral blood sample, and peripheral blood mononuclear cells were used for TCR beta sequencing. The Qiagen DNeasy Blood Extraction Kit was used to extract genomic DNA from the blood cell samples.

This specimen belongs to a study of cytomegalovirus exposure and HLA in healthy donors (dated by TCRdb to 2015 to 2018). Concerning the study at large: An earlier analysis of some 500 of the donors reported roughly 270 Gb of sequence data and about 100 million unique TCR beta sequences from 150 million to 200 million T cells. In a later genetic analysis, genome-wide SNP genotypes for about 65% of the roughly 670 donors were used, and that subset was treated as a discovery cohort. Donor age, sex, ethnicity and CMV serostatus were compiled alongside the repertoire data. All discovery cohort repertoires had been generated using a single sequencing platform. Of the roughly 420 genotyped donors, approximately 81% were placed in the genetic ancestry cluster associated with self-reported Caucasian donors. In a later analysis, previously published TCR beta repertoires from 666 donors were re-analyzed and high-resolution HLA genotyping was added so that TCR occurrence patterns could be studied. Among a few hundred genotyped donors of the cohort, an average of about 240,000 unique TCR beta nucleotide sequences were sequenced per donor, 15% to 20% of them non-productive. The study aimed to test whether signatures of past pathogen exposure could be identified by cataloging public T cell receptors. The study combined high-throughput TCR immunosequencing, statistical association of individual TCRs with disease status, and machine learning to predict cytomegalovirus infection status. The study profiled the T cell repertoires of 500 to 800 subjects by immunosequencing and related them to cytomegalovirus serostatus. Typing coverage varied by locus: roughly 629-640 donors for A, B, C, DRB1 and DQB1; roughly 500 for DQA1; some 610 for DPA1; approximately 450 for DPB1. Because of strong linkage in the cohort, a handful of DR-DQ haplotypes were treated as single units for association and clustering. Both class I and class II loci were covered by HLA typing, at four-digit resolution. Rather than using new phenotypic data, the later analysis identified candidate immune exposures from TCR beta sequences and from how often those sequences occurred across donors. An early release that covered 500 to 800 HLA-typed donors contained approximately 320 gigabases of sequencing data and about 84 million unique TCR sequences. An earlier analysis of about 620 of the donors applied high-throughput TCR beta sequencing to assess whether each TCR beta V gene segment acted as functional or pseudogenic. Besides the first cohort of around 670 subjects, a separate validation cohort made up of 120 different subjects was used. Study-wide conclusions, independent of this receptor: The study listed approximately 150 TCR beta chains as associated with cytomegalovirus. A later analysis found that HLA-associated TCR beta chains were more clonally expanded and had lower generation probabilities than equally common non-associated chains. A further reported finding was that TCR beta sequences accurately predicted the HLA-A and HLA-B alleles for most subjects in the first cohort. According to a later analysis, parvovirus B19, influenza, CMV and Epstein-Barr virus appeared linked to several top co-occurrence clusters. Because HLA typing was unavailable for some donors at each locus, only the typed subset was used in association tests. According to the authors, the approach could potentially be generalized to other disease states and immunological phenotypes. The earlier analysis of fewer than 750 of the donors excluded some 15 rarely observed V segments, including chromosome 9 orphons, because counts were too low. Broadly in line with IMGT annotations, most TCR beta V segments showed up in productive rearrangements about 87% or about 30% of the time in an earlier analysis of several hundred of the donors. In a later genetic analysis, fewer N-insertions in productive TCRs were reported among donors in an Asian-associated ancestry cluster than the approximately 670-donor mean. In a later analysis, TCR association rates were found to vary across HLA loci, with the most associated TCRs seen for DRB1 alleles and the fewest for HLA-C alleles. Presence/absence analyses assumed roughly uniform sequencing depth across donors, an assumption that may not hold. Three of the identified cytomegalovirus-associated TCR beta chains were confirmed in vitro to be specific for cytomegalovirus antigens. The 87-base-pair reads could not distinguish some IMGT-functional V segments, including TRBV6-2 and TRBV6-3, so those segments were excluded. Cytomegalovirus status was reported to be diagnosed by the classifier with high specificity and sensitivity in both the original and validation cohorts. The sequencing pipeline was judged likely to have produced a cluster of highly shared sequence variants as a technical artifact. When HLA alleles, especially DR and DQ, strongly co-occurred, TCR associations were difficult to assign to individual alleles. Linkage disequilibrium might explain the correlated functional status among segregating V segments, but an unknown experimental factor could not be ruled out. In this cohort, only TCR beta chains were sequenced, and detectable features were limited by the absence of alpha or paired-chain data. V-gene and J-gene trimming of TCR beta chains was associated with a missense DCLRE1C variant in a later genetic analysis, and the association was replicated in an independent cohort. According to a later analysis, most CMV-associated TCR beta chains appeared to be HLA-restricted, and the HLA associations seemed to be driven largely by CMV exposure. Across donors, most TCR sequences were observed very rarely, whereas some public TCRs were present in many individuals. The only immune exposure information available for the cohort was CMV serostatus. A later analysis associated around 16,000 TCR beta sequences with specific HLA alleles at a false discovery rate of 0.05.

Libraries came from the immunoSEQ multiplex PCR assay. A mixture of 60 forward primers for TCR Vbeta segments and 13 reverse primers for TCR Jbeta segments was used in the multiplex PCR. The CDR3 region of rearranged TCR beta genes was amplified from genomic DNA with a multiplex PCR assay. The Illumina HiSeq System was used to sequence the amplified TCR beta libraries as 87-base-pair reads. As for the authors' bioinformatics: Across the roughly 700 repertoires, a later analysis counted tens of millions of unique TCR beta chains, approximately 10 million of which were shared by at least two donors. A nearest-neighbor algorithm error-corrected the raw reads and collapsed the reads into unique sequences, merging closely related sequences to remove PCR and sequencing errors. To assign V, D and J gene segments, CDR3 sequences were aligned to IMGT reference sequences. For a sequence to be retained, at least a six-nucleotide match to both a V gene segment and a J gene segment was required. Rearrangements were classified as productive when the CDR3 lacked stop codons and remained in frame with V and J, and all other rearrangements were classified as non-productive. CDR3 was defined by IMGT convention, running from the second conserved V-encoded cysteine to the conserved J-encoded phenylalanine. The earlier analysis of 450 to 750 of the donors excluded any sequence lacking an unambiguous match to a single V gene segment. In an earlier analysis of some 590 of the donors, a V segment was called functional when productive rearrangements were above 56.7%, and segregating when the standard deviation between donors exceeded 5%. A statistical classification framework was built to diagnose cytomegalovirus status from the catalog of TCR beta chain sequences. In a later analysis, V and J genes were assigned by comparing TCR nucleotide sequences against IMGT/GENE-DB human TR gene sequences. A later analysis assigned CDR3 sequences and most-parsimonious VDJ recombination scenarios with the TCRdist pipeline. In a later analysis, each TCR beta chain was defined by its CDR3 amino acid sequence together with its V-gene family, and reads lacking a unique V-gene family were excluded. In a later analysis, 450 to 600 highly shared, low-generation-probability nucleotide sequences were removed to address suspected cross-contamination and a sequencing artifact. For each public chain, a later analysis derived a clonal expansion index from normalized ranks of inferred template counts within each repertoire. In a later analysis, generation probabilities were computed using a VDJ recombination model fitted to out-of-frame rearrangements, and the results were checked against IGoR. Hypergeometric tests were used in a later analysis to score TCR-TCR, TCR-HLA and TCR-CMV co-occurrence, with a repertoire-size bias correction applied to the TCR pairs. False discovery rates were estimated in a later analysis by permuting HLA or CMV assignments 20 times. In a later analysis, co-occurring TCRs were grouped using DBSCAN, and TCRdist sequence similarity was added for clustering within HLA-allele-positive subsets. For co-occurrence clustering, repertoires with fewer than 30,000 or more than 120,000 public chains were excluded, along with about five repertoires with anomalous nucleotide sharing. Entries here come from immuneACCESS through TCRdb and include only in-frame sequences with V and J called. Some clones fail to appear in such tables; in the studies checked, an unresolved V gene covers under half of the shortfall, and the cause of the remainder is unknown. V and J calls and clone size are as listed in that table; D and trimming were resolved from the DNA. The sample contains some 200,000 clones, 83% of them found a single time. The biggest ten clones account for about 1.6% of the sample.

This receptor chain uses TRBV5-8 and TRBJ1-2; TRBD1 is possibly the D segment (5 matching bases). The clonotype originates from a man between 45 and 60 years old in good health and CMV-seronegative. The source material was PBMCs. The CDR3 protein: CASSRTAGTPRTRYGYTF. The DNA sequence reads TGTGCCAGCAGCCGAACCGCCGGGACTCCCAGGACAAGATATGGCTACACCTTC.